Presented here are 21 T cell receptor beta chains from one specimen sequenced in a study of blood T cell repertoires in COVID-19. TCRdb keeps only in-frame clones here, not all; method: immunoSEQ multiplex PCR. Of 250,000 to 350,000 clones listed, roughly 86% are singletons. The sequenced sample consisted of PBMCs or T cells enriched from blood (not recorded which). Every receptor here comes from a woman under 40 who had recovered from COVID-19.

CDR3 DNA: TGTGCCAGCAAGCTAGCGGGGGGCCGGTACCAAGAGACCCAGTACTTC. It translates to CASKLAGGRYQETQYF. The J gene is TRBJ2-5, the V gene TRBV2; the match to TRBD2 covers 11 bases. The CDR3 length is 16 residues. J gave up 0 bases and V 7 bases, and 7 bases lay outside the gene matches. CDR1 is SNHLY and CDR2 is FYNNEI in the germline V gene.

V is TRBV6-5 and J is TRBJ2-3, with 7 positions matching TRBD2. V shed 2 bases and J 3 bases; nucleotides not matched to a gene: 5. The CDR3 extends over 15 amino acids. From germline, CDR1 is MNHEY and CDR2 SVGAGI. CDR3 sequence: CASSYPGLQTDTQYF. The CDR3 bases are TGTGCCAGCAGTTACCCGGGACTACAAACAGATACGCAGTATTTT.

The chain has TRBV6-5 and TRBJ1-1, with D possibly being TRBD1 (5 bases). V was pared by 5 bases and J by 5 bases, with 15 bases between. There are 14 residues in the CDR3. The germline V gene encodes CDR1 MNHEY and CDR2 SVGAGI. CDR3 nucleotide sequence: TGTGCCAGCAGTCGGGACTCTTGGGTGACTGAAGCTTTCTTT. Translating it yields CASSRDSWVTEAFF.

The DNA for the CDR3 is TGTGCCACCTTTTTCGTGGTGGGCTCCGCTAACTATGGCTACACCTTC. This sequence encodes CATFFVVGSANYGYTF. This chain uses TRBV28 with TRBJ1-2; D remains ambiguous. V was clipped by 10 bases and J by 0 bases, with 21 bases between them. CDR3 length: 16 amino acids. The V gene's germline CDR1 is MDHEN and CDR2 SYDVKM.

The chain combines TRBV19 with TRBJ1-5, with 8 bases that match TRBD1. The germline V gene encodes CDR1 LNHDA and CDR2 SQIVND (reference sequence). V gave up 3 bases and J gave up 6 bases; unmatched junction bases: 7. This CDR3 region has 15 residues. CDR3 nucleotides: TGTGCCAGTAGTATTAAGATGACAGGGGTTCAGCCCCAGCATTTT. Translation gives CASSIKMTGVQPQHF.

V gene TRBV14 combines with J gene TRBJ2-7; TRBD1 aligns across 11 bases. Losses at the gene ends were 4 bases for V and 3 bases for J; bases not matched to a gene: 5. Germline assignment: CDR1 SGHDN and CDR2 FVKESK. There are 15 residues in the CDR3. The CDR3 bases are TGTGCCAGCAGCCCCCGGACAGGGGGCCACTACGAGCAGTACTTC. Protein: CASSPRTGGHYEQYF.

The chain is built from TRBV6-5 and TRBJ1-2, with 7 bases that match TRBD1. The germline gives CDR1 MNHEY, CDR2 SVGAGI. V gave up 0 bases and J gave up 8 bases; unmatched junction bases: 6. The CDR3 has 14 residues. This chain's CDR3 is CASSYSGGVGGYTF. In DNA form, the CDR3 reads TGTGCCAGCAGTTACTCAGGGGGCGTGGGCGGCTACACCTTC.

The V and J genes are TRBV7-9 and TRBJ2-1, with a weak D call TRBD2 (5 bases). CDR1 and CDR2 (germline): SEHNR, FQNEAQ (reference sequence). The CDR3 is 12 residues long. Trimming shortened V by 2 bases and J by 9 bases, and 8 bases separated the two germline ends. CDR3 sequence: CASSLPRGEQFF. Written as DNA, the CDR3 is TGTGCCAGCAGCTTACCCCGGGGTGAGCAGTTCTTC.

The table lists this clone with a count of one. V usage is TRBV2 and J usage is TRBJ1-4; possible D gene TRBD1, 5 bases. Trimming cost V 3 bases and J 5 bases, with 13 bases left between them. This CDR3 region has 15 residues. The germline V gene encodes CDR1 SNHLY and CDR2 FYNNEI. Here the CDR3 DNA reads TGTGCCAGCAGTGATGGGGGGACGGGCAATGAAAAACTGTTTTTT. This sequence encodes CASSDGGTGNEKLFF.

The chain uses TRBV28 and TRBJ1-2; D unclear. The length of the CDR3 is 13 residues. The ends were cut back, 8 bases at V and 2 bases at J, with 12 bases in the middle. Germline CDR1 MDHEN, CDR2 SYDVKM. The CDR3 reads CASRSDGNYGYTF. CDR3 sequence (DNA): TGTGCCAGCCGGTCCGACGGGAACTATGGCTACACCTTC.

The chain couples TRBV7-6 to TRBJ2-3; 15 nucleotides match TRBD2. V shed 4 bases, J shed 5 bases, and the junction held 10 bases outside the gene matches. CDR3 length: 18 amino acids. Per the germline V gene, CDR1 is SGHVS and CDR2 is FNYEAQ. Here the CDR3 reads CASSSLPRTSGGGDTQYF. Written as DNA, the CDR3 is TGTGCCAGCAGCTCACTTCCTAGGACTAGCGGGGGGGGAGATACGCAGTATTTT.

The chain joins TRBV20-1 to TRBJ2-4; D is unclear. The CDR3 sequence is 13 residues long. Germline V CDR1 and CDR2: DFQATT, SNEGSKA (reference sequence). The V gene lost 3 bases and the J gene lost 2 bases, with 8 bases spanning the gap. The CDR3 coding sequence is TGCAGTGCTAGTACACCCCCCAAAAACATTCAGTACTTC. It is translated as CSASTPPKNIQYF.

The chain joins TRBV4-2 to TRBJ2-7; 9 nucleotides match TRBD1. Trimming cost V 4 bases and J 5 bases; bases outside gene matches: 12. Per the germline V gene, CDR1 is LGHNA and CDR2 is YNFKEQ. The CDR3 contains 16 residues. Here the CDR3 reads CASSLFPGQGTNEQYF. For the CDR3, the DNA is TGTGCCAGCAGCCTATTTCCGGGACAGGGAACGAACGAGCAGTACTTC.

V usage is TRBV4-2 and J usage is TRBJ2-7, with a possible D match to TRBD2 (7 bases). Germline CDR1 LGHNA, CDR2 YNFKEQ. Deletions cut 1 base from V and 6 bases from J, with 22 bases between. The CDR3 has 17 amino acids. The CDR3 loop reads CASSQVEGGGTITEQYF. The CDR3 coding sequence is TGTGCCAGCAGCCAAGTAGAGGGGGGGGGCACTATCACCGAGCAGTACTTC.

This chain links TRBV4-2 with TRBJ1-2, with D perhaps matching TRBD1 (5 bases). Deletions cut 1 base from V and 7 bases from J, with 10 bases between. CDR3 length: 13 amino acids. Germline V CDR1 and CDR2: LGHNA, YNFKEQ. This CDR3 reads CASSQGGVSGYTF. CDR3 bases: TGTGCCAGCAGCCAAGGGGGCGTTAGTGGCTACACCTTC.

The genes are TRBV5-1 and TRBJ2-3, with 7 bases identical to TRBD2. The CDR3 extends over 15 amino acids. Trimming took 1 base from V and 1 from J; bases not matched to a gene: 3. Germline loops: CDR1 SGHRS, CDR2 YFSETQ. The CDR3 DNA sequence: TGCGCCAGCAGCTTGACTAGCGCGGGCACAGATACGCAGTATTTT. Protein sequence: CASSLTSAGTDTQYF. Full variable domain (rest looked up from reference TRBV5-1 and TRBJ2-3): KAGVTQTPRYLIKTRGQQVTLSCSPISGHRSVSWYQQTPGQGLQFLFEYFSETQRNKGNFPGRFSGRQFSNSRSEMNVSTLELGDSALYLCASSLTSAGTDTQYFGPGTRLTVL.

This clone was observed a few times. The J gene is TRBJ1-4, the V gene TRBV2; TRBD1 agrees at 7 bases. There are 13 residues in the CDR3. V dropped 8 bases and J dropped 6; count of bases not matched to a gene: 6. Per the germline V gene, CDR1 is SNHLY and CDR2 is FYNNEI. The CDR3 sequence is CASFNRGYEKLFF. In nucleotides, the CDR3 is TGTGCCAGCTTCAACAGGGGATATGAAAAACTGTTTTTT.

The chain couples TRBV7-8 to TRBJ2-2; 10 positions match TRBD1. J was trimmed by 6 bases and V by 3 bases; bases with no gene match: 7. Germline V gene lookup returns CDR1 SGHVS and CDR2 FQNEAQ. CDR3 length: 16 residues. CDR3 DNA: TGTGCCAGCAGCTTGGACGGGACAGGGGAAGCCGGGGAGCTGTTTTTT. This gives the protein CASSLDGTGEAGELFF.

The genes are TRBV21-1 and TRBJ2-7; the table assigns TRBD1, which was not confirmed against the DNA. TRBV21-1 is listed as a pseudogene. CDR3 length: 17 amino acids. CDR3 sequence (DNA): TGTGCCAGCAGCCCTAGGATGGTCTTGGACAAGAGCTACGAGCAGTACTTC. Encoded protein: CASSPRMVLDKSYEQYF.

The chain combines TRBV7-3 with TRBJ1-1; weak D call: TRBD1 (6 bases). The CDR3 totals 14 residues. Per the germline V gene, CDR1 is SGHTA and CDR2 is FQGTGA. V shed 3 bases and J shed 1 base, with 9 bases lying between them. CDR3 loop: CASSLTDRNTEAFF. The CDR3, as DNA: TGTGCCAGCAGCTTGACGGACAGGAACACTGAAGCTTTCTTT.

The V call is TRBV27, the J call TRBJ1-1; 9 positions agree with TRBD1. Germline values: CDR1 MNHEY, CDR2 SMNVEV (reference sequence). This CDR3 region has 14 residues. Trimming took 5 bases from V and 11 from J; bases not matched to a gene: 12. CDR3 sequence reads: CASSGPGQGFAAFF. The CDR3 DNA reads as TGTGCCAGCAGTGGGCCGGGACAGGGTTTCGCGGCTTTCTTT.